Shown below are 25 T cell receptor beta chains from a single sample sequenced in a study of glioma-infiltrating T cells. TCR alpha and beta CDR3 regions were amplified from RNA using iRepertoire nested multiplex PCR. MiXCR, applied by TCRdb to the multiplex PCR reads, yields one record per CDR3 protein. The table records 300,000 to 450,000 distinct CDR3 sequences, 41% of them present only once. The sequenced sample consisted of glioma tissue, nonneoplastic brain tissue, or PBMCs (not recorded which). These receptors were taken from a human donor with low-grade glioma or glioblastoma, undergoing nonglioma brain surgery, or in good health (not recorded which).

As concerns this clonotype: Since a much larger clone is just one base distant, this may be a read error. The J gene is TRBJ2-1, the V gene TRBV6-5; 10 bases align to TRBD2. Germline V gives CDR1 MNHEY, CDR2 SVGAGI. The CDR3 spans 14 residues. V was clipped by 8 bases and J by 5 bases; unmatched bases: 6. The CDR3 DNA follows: TGTGCCAGCTTCAAGCGGGAGGGCCACAATGAGCAGTTCTTC. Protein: CASFKREGHNEQFF.

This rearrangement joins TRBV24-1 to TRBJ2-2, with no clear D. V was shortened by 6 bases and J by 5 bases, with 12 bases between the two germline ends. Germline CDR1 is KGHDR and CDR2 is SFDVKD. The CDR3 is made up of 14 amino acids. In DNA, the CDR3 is TGTGCCACCAGTAACCCCTCGGAGACCGGGGAGCTGTTTTTT. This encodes CATSNPSETGELFF.

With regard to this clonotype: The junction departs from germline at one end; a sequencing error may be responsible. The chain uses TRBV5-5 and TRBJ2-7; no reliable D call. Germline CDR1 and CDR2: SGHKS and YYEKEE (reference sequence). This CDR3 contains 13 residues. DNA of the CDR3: TGCGCCAGCAGCTTGTCAACCGTCGACGAGCAGTACTTC. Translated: CASSLSTVDEQYF.

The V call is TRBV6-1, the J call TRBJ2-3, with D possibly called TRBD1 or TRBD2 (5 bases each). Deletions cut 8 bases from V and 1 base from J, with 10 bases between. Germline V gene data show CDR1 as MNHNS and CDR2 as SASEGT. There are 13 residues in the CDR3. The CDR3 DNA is TGTGCCAGCGCCCGGGGCGGCACAGATACGCAGTATTTT. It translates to CASARGGTDTQYF.

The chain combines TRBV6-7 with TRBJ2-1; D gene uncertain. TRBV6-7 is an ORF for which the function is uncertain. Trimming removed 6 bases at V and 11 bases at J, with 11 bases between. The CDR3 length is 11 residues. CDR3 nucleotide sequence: TGTGCCAGCAGCCCCTTTGGGAAGCAGTTCTTC. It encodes CASSPFGKQFF.

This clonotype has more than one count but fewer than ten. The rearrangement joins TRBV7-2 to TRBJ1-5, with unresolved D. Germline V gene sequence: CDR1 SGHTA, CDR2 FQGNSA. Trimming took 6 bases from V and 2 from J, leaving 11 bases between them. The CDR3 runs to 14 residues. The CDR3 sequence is CASRPQVGNQPQHF. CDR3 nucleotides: TGTGCCAGCAGACCACAAGTCGGCAATCAGCCCCAGCATTTT.

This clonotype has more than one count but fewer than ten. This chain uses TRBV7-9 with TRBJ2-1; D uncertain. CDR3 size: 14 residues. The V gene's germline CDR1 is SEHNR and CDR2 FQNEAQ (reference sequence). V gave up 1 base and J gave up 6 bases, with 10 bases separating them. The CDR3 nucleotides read TGTGCCAGCAGCTTAGTGGATATCGGCAATGAGCAGTTCTTC. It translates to CASSLVDIGNEQFF.

The CDR3 DNA reads as TGTGCCAGAACCCCCAATCGGGGTTTCGCTGAAGCTTTCTTT. As protein: CARTPNRGFAEAFF. The chain carries TRBV7-2 and TRBJ1-1; D is uncertain. The length of the CDR3 is 14 residues. The V gene lost 9 bases and the J gene lost 6 bases, with 20 bases spanning the gap. CDR1 and CDR2 (germline): SGHTA, FQGNSA.

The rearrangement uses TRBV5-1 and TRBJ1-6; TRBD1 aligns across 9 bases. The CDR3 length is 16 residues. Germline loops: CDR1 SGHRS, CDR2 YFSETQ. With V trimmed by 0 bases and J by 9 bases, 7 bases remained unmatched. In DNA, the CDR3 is TGCGCCAGCAGCTTGGGAGCCTGGACAGGGGCTTCACCCCTCCACTTT. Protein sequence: CASSLGAWTGASPLHF.

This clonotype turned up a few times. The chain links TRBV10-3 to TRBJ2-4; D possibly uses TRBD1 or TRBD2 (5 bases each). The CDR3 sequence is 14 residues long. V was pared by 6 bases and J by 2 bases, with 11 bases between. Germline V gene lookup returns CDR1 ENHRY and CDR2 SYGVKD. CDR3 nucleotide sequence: TGTGCCATCAGGACAGAGGGTTCCAAAAACATTCAGTACTTC. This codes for CAIRTEGSKNIQYF.

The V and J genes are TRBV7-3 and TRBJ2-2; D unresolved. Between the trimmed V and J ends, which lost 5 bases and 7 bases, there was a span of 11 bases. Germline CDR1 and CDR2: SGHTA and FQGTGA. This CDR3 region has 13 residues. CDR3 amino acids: CASSPQPGGELFF. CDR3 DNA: TGTGCCAGCAGCCCGCAACCGGGCGGGGAGCTGTTTTTT.

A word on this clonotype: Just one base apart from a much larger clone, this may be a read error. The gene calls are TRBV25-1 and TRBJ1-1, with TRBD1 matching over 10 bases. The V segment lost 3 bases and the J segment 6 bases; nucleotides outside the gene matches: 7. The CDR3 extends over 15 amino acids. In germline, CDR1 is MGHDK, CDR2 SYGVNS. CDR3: CASSESGQGFAEAFF. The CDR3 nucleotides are TGTGCCAGCAGTGAGTCGGGACAGGGGTTCGCTGAAGCTTTCTTT.

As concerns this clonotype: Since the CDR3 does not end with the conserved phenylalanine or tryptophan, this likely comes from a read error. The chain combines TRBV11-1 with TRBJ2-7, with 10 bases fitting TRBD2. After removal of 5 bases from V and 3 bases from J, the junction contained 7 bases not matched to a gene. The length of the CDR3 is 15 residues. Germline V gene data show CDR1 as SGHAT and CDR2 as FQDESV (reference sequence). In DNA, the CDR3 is TGTGCCAGCAGCCTCCAAGGACTAGCGGTCTACGAGCAGTACTCC. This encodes CASSLQGLAVYEQYS.

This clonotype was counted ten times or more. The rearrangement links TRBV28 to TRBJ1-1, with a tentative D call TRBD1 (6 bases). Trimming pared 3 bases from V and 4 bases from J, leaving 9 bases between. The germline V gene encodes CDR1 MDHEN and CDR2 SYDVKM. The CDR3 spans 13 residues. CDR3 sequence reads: CASSLGGPTEAFF. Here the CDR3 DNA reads TGTGCCAGCAGTTTGGGGGGGCCCACTGAAGCTTTCTTT. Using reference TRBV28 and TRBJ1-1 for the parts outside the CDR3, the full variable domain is DVKVTQSSRYLVKRTGEKVFLECVQDMDHENMFWYRQDPGLGLRLIYFSYDVKMKEKGDIPEGYSVSREKKERFSLILESASTNQTSMYLCASSLGGPTEAFFGQGTRLTVV.

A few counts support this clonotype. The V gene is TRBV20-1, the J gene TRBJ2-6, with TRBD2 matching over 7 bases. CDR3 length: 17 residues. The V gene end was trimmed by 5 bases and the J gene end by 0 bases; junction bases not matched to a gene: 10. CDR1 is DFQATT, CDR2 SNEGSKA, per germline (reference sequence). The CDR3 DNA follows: TGCAGTGCTCCCGGGGGAGGGGCAAGCTCTGGGGCCAACGTCCTGACTTTC. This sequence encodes CSAPGGGASSGANVLTF.

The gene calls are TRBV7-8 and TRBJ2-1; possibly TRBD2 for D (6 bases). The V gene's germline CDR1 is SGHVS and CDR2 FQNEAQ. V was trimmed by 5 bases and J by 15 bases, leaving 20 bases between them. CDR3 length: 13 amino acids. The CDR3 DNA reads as TGTGCCAGCAGCCCTACCGCGCGGGAAGTTCTGTTCTTC. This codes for CASSPTAREVLFF.

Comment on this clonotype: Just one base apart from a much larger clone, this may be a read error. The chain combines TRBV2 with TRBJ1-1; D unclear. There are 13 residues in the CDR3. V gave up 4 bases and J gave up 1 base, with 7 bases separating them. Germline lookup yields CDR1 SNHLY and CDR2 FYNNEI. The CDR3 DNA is TGTGCCAGCAGTGTCGAAAGGAACACTGAAGCTTTCTTT. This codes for CASSVERNTEAFF.

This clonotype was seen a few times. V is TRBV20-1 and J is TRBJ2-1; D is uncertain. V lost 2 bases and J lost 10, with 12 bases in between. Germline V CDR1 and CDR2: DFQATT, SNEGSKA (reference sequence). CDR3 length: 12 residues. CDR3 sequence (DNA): TGCAGTGCTAGACCCCCCCACGGGGAGCAGTTCTTC. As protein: CSARPPHGEQFF.

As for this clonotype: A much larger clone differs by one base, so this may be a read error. The CDR3 loop is CAGSFVGTNQPQHF. In nucleotides, the CDR3 is TGTGCCGGCAGTTTTGTAGGTACCAATCAGCCCCAGCATTTT. The chain recombines TRBV28 with TRBJ1-5, with no clear D. The germline V gene has CDR1 MDHEN and CDR2 SYDVKM. This CDR3 is built from 14 residues.

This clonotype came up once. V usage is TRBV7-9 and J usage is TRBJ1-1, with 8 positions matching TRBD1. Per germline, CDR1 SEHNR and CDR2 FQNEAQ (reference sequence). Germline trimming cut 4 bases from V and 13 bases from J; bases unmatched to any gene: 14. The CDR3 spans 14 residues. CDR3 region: CASSSTGERIRGFF. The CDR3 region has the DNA TGTGCCAGCAGCTCGACAGGGGAGAGGATCAGGGGTTTCTTT.

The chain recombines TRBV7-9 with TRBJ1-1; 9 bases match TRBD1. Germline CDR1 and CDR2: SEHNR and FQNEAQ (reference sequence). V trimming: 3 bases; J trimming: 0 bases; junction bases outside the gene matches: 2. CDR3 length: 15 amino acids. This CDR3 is CASSLTGGLNTEAFF. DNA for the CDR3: TGTGCCAGCAGCTTGACAGGGGGTCTGAACACTGAAGCTTTCTTT.

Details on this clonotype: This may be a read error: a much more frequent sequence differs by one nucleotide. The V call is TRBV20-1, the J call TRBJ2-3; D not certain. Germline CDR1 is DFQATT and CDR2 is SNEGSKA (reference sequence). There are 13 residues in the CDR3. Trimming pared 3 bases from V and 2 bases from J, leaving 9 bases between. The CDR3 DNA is TGCAGTGCTAGTTCGTGCCACACAGATACGCAGTATTTT. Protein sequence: CSASSCHTDTQYF.

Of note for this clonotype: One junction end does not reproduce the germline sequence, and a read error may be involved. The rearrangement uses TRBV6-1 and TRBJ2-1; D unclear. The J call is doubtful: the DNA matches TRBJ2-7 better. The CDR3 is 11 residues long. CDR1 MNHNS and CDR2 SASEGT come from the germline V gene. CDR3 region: CASSSGYGQYF. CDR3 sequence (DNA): TGTGCCAGCAGTTCCGGATACGGGCAGTACTTC.

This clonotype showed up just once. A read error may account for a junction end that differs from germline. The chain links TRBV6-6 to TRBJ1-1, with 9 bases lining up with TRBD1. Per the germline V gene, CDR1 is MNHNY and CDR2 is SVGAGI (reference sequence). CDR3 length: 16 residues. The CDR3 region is CASSFFTGGLNTQAFF. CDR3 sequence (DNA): TGTGCCAGCAGTTTTTTCACAGGGGGCCTGAACACTCAAGCTTTCTTT.

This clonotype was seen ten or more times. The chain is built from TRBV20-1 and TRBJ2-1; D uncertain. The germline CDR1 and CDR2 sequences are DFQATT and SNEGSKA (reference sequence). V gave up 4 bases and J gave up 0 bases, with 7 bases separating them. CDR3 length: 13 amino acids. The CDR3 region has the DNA TGCAGTGCTATTATTGGCTCCTACAATGAGCAGTTCTTC. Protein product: CSAIIGSYNEQFF.